Below, one T cell receptor (beta chain) is given with its context. V was cut by 8 bases and J by 0 bases, with 13 bases left in between. Germline CDR1 GTSNPN, CDR2 SVGIG (reference sequence). The CDR3 runs 13 residues. The time point: patch test 1, 2 weeks after DPC sensitization. Treatment reported: therapeutic diphenylcyclopropenone sensitization with weekly scalp DPC. MiXCR, run by TCRdb on the RACE reads, gives a single entry per CDR3 protein. The sample includes around 76,000 distinct CDR3 sequences, approximately 10% of them seen just once. This sample is drawn from a study of human T cells and chemical hapten exposure.

The source is a woman aged 55-70 years with alopecia areata. Some clones in this sample may be carry-over from other donors' samples. Specimen: whole blood, collected in connection with sensitization to the hapten diphenylcyclopropenone (DPC). This chain uses TRBV30 with TRBJ1-2; perhaps TRBD1 as D (5 bases). CDR3 in amino acids: CAGTQGANYGYTF. The CDR3 DNA reads TGTGCCGGAACTCAGGGAGCTAACTATGGCTACACCTTC. Drawing the rest from reference TRBV30 and TRBJ1-2, the complete variable domain is SQTIHQWPATLVQPVGSPLSLECTVEGTSNPNLYWYRQAAGRGLQLLFYSVGIGQISSEVPQNLSASRPQDRQFILSSKKLLLSDSGFYLCAGTQGANYGYTFGSGTRLTVV.